This entry is about one TCR beta chain. CDR1 and CDR2 (germline): ENHRY, SYGVKD. Trimming removed 5 bases from V and 2 bases from J; junction bases left unmatched: 2. The CDR3 runs to 14 residues. The data were obtained in a study of blood T cell repertoires in COVID-19. Study-wide background: Sites across the United States, Italy and Spain contributed samples from acute and convalescent COVID-19.

Using immunoSEQ multiplex PCR, the repertoire was profiled, and TCRdb retains in-frame clones only, with some absent. The profile shows just over 150,000 clones, 80% to 90% of them singletons. The source of this sequence is a woman in her fifties or sixties with acute or convalescent COVID-19. The chain uses TRBV10-3 and TRBJ1-2; 10 bases match TRBD1. Sequencing was carried out using peripheral blood. The CDR3: CAISPGQGNYGYTF. The CDR3 DNA follows: TGTGCCATCAGTCCGGGACAGGGGAACTATGGCTACACCTTC.